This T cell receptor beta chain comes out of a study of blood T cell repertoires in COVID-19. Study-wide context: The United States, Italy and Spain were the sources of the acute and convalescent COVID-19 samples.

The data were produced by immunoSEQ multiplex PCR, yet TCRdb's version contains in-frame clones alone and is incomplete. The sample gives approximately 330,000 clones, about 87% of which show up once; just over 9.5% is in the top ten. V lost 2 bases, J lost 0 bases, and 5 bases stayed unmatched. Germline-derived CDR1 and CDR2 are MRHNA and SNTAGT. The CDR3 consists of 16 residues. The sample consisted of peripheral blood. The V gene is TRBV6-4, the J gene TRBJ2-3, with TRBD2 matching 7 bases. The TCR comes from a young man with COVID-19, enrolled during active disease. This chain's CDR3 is CASSDVSGRSTDTQYF. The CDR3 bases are TGTGCCAGCAGTGACGTTAGCGGGCGTAGCACAGATACGCAGTATTTT.